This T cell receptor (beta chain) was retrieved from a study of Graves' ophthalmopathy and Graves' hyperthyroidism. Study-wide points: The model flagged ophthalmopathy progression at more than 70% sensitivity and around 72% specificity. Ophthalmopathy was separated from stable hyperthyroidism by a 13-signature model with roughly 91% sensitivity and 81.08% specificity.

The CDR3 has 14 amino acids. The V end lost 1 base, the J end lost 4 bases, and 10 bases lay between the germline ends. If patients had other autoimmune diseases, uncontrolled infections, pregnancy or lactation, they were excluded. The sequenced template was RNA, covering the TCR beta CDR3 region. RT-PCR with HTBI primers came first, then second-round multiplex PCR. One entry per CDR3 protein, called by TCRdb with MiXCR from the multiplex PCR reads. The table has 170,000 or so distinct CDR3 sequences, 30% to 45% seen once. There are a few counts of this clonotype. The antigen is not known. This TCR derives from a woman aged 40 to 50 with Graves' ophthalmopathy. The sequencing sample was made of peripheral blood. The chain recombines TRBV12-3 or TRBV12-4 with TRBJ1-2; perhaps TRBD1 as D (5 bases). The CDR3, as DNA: TGTGCCAGCAGTTTAGGGGCGGGGGGCTATGGCTACACCTTC. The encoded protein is CASSLGAGGYGYTF.